The rows below give T cell receptor beta chains drawn from one sample of a study of T cells in Graves' hyperthyroidism and ophthalmopathy. TCRdb reprocessed the multiplex PCR reads via MiXCR and lists one record per CDR3 protein. The repertoire consists of approximately 420,000 distinct CDR3 sequences, with more than 13% occurring once and the leading ten covering approximately 30%. Sequencing input: blood. These receptors all come from a woman in her 30s with Graves' hyperthyroidism. The CDR3 runs from the conserved cysteine through the conserved F or W. D genes are given only for firm matches. Clone size, where shown, is once, few, many, or a class for clones that have expanded.

NA TRBJ2-7 TRBV20-1 NA CSASGTRSSYEQYF TGCAGTGCTAGCGGGACCAGGAGCTCCTACGAGCAGTACTTC
NA TRBJ1-1 TRBV10-3 few CAISEWSGMNTEAFF TGTGCCATCAGTGAGTGGTCAGGCATGAACACTGAAGCTTTCTTT
TRBD2 TRBJ2-5 TRBV20-1 few CSARAILANQETQYF TGCAGTGCTAGAGCTATACTAGCGAACCAAGAGACCCAGTACTTC
TRBD2 TRBJ2-2 TRBV6-1 many CASSFSGLAANTGELFF TGTGCCAGCAGTTTCTCGGGACTAGCGGCGAACACCGGGGAGCTGTTTTTT
NA TRBJ1-3 TRBV28 NA CASHSPSGNTIYF TGTGCCAGCCACAGTCCCTCTGGAAACACCATATATTTT
NA TRBJ1-4 TRBV7-9 NA CASSLAFRTSTNEKLFF TGTGCCAGCAGCTTAGCGTTCCGGACCTCAACTAATGAAAAACTGTTTTTT
TRBD2 TRBJ2-5 TRBV11-2 many CASSLEVAGGSLGTQYF TGTGCCAGCAGCTTAGAGGTAGCGGGAGGTTCCCTTGGGACCCAGTACTTC
NA TRBJ2-5 TRBV2 many CASTGGSYEETQYF TGTGCCAGCACTGGTGGCAGTTATGAAGAGACCCAGTACTTC
NA TRBJ1-2 TRBV20-1 many CSARTAIYGYTF TGCAGTGCTAGGACAGCCATCTATGGCTACACCTTC
NA TRBJ2-7 TRBV12-3/TRBV12-4 many CASSFGPEQYF TGTGCCAGCAGTTTTGGGCCTGAGCAGTACTTC
NA TRBJ1-2 TRBV5-5 few CASSFRPGETYGYTF TGTGCCAGCAGCTTTCGGCCAGGGGAGACCTATGGCTACACCTTC
TRBD2 TRBJ2-7 TRBV29-1 many CSVAPTSGLYEQYF TGCAGCGTCGCTCCCACTAGCGGCCTCTACGAGCAGTACTTC
NA TRBJ2-7 TRBV3-1 many CASSQGSTVRYEQYF TGTGCCAGCAGCCAAGGTTCCACCGTTCGGTACGAGCAGTACTTC
TRBD2 TRBJ2-2 TRBV3-1 NA CASSPRTSGRADGELFF TGTGCCAGCAGCCCCCGGACTAGCGGGAGGGCAGACGGGGAGCTGTTTTTT
NA TRBJ1-4 TRBV10-3 NA CAISESKSGNEKLFF TGTGCCATCAGTGAGTCGAAGTCAGGAAATGAAAAACTGTTTTTT
TRBD1 TRBJ1-1 TRBV6-1 NA CASSDIPRGRVNTEAFF TGTGCCAGCAGTGATATTCCCAGGGGGCGCGTGAACACTGAAGCTTTCTTT
TRBD2 TRBJ2-7 TRBV7-2 many CASSPVAGNHEQYF TGTGCCAGCAGCCCTGTAGCGGGTAACCACGAGCAGTACTTC
NA TRBJ1-4 TRBV12-3/TRBV12-4 many CASSSTNLATNEKLFF TGTGCCAGCAGTTCCACGAACCTTGCAACTAATGAAAAACTGTTTTTT
NA TRBJ2-7 TRBV6-1 few CASSSFRDPGTYEQYF TGTGCCAGCAGTTCCTTCCGGGACCCGGGAACCTACGAGCAGTACTTC
TRBD2 TRBJ2-7 TRBV4-2 few CASSQDPSGSIGQYF TGTGCCAGCAGCCAAGACCCTAGCGGGAGTATCGGGCAGTACTTC
NA TRBJ2-7 TRBV9 many CASSVAHQDEQYF TGTGCCAGCAGCGTAGCCCACCAGGACGAGCAGTACTTC
NA TRBJ2-1 TRBV2 many CASSEGPNEQFF TGTGCCAGCAGTGAAGGCCCCAATGAGCAGTTCTTC
TRBD1 TRBJ1-5 TRBV19 NA CASSEQGASREPQHF TGTGCCAGTAGTGAACAGGGGGCTTCGAGGGAGCCCCAGCATTTT
TRBD1 TRBJ1-5 TRBV28 many CASSLILGQGRNQPQHF TGTGCCAGCAGTTTAATCCTCGGACAGGGGCGAAATCAGCCCCAGCATTTT
NA TRBJ2-2 TRBV2 NA CASSEYRSTGELFF TGTGCCAGCAGTGAATATAGGTCAACCGGGGAGCTGTTTTTT
NA TRBJ2-3 TRBV12-3/TRBV12-4 many CASSPPYQSSTDTQYF TGTGCCAGCAGTCCCCCGTATCAGTCTAGCACAGATACGCAGTATTTT
TRBD2 TRBJ2-7 TRBV7-2 many CASSLSFSGRAYEQYF TGTGCCAGCAGTCTATCGTTTAGCGGGAGGGCGTACGAGCAGTACTTC
NA TRBJ2-5 TRBV5-6 NA CASSLGETRYF TGTGCCAGCAGCTTGGGAGAGACCCGGTACTTC
NA TRBJ2-2 TRBV11-2 NA CASSLDGPPGELFF TGTGCCAGCAGCTTAGATGGACCCCCCGGGGAGCTGTTTTTT
NA TRBJ2-7 TRBV18 many CASSPGNGGGEQYF TGTGCCAGCTCACCAGGGAACGGGGGCGGCGAGCAGTACTTC
NA TRBJ2-1 TRBV28 many CASSDRRGWGNEQFF TGTGCCAGCAGCGATCGCAGGGGCTGGGGGAATGAGCAGTTCTTC
NA TRBJ2-2 TRBV5-4 few CASSLETGRASGELFF TGTGCCAGCAGCTTGGAGACAGGGAGGGCGTCCGGGGAGCTGTTTTTT
TRBD2 TRBJ2-2 TRBV7-9 NA CASSSSGGGELFF TGTGCCAGCAGCTCCTCGGGAGGCGGGGAGCTGTTTTTT
TRBD1 TRBJ2-7 TRBV3-1 NA CASSRGQNSYEQYF TGTGCCAGCAGCCGGGGACAGAATTCCTACGAGCAGTACTTC
NA TRBJ1-1 TRBV20-1 few CSAGEWESTEAFF TGCAGTGCAGGAGAGTGGGAAAGCACTGAAGCTTTCTTT
NA TRBJ2-2 TRBV9 few CASSPPPVGLDTGELFF TGTGCCAGCAGCCCCCCCCCCGTGGGACTTGACACCGGGGAGCTGTTTTTT
NA TRBJ1-1 TRBV9 many CASSEGGWTEAFF TGTGCCAGCAGCGAGGGCGGATGGACTGAAGCTTTCTTT
TRBD1 TRBJ1-1 TRBV2 many CASRAGQGGGEAFF TGTGCCAGCAGGGCCGGACAGGGAGGTGGTGAAGCTTTCTTT
NA TRBJ2-7 TRBV6-1 NA CASRQNMGTGTYEQYF TGTGCCAGCAGACAGAACATGGGGACGGGAACTTACGAGCAGTACTTC
TRBD1 TRBJ2-3 TRBV12-3/TRBV12-4 many CASSFFGQGLTDTQYF TGTGCCAGCAGTTTTTTTGGACAGGGTCTTACAGATACGCAGTATTTT
TRBD2 TRBJ2-3 TRBV7-9 many CASSSSGRVADTQYF TGTGCCAGCAGCTCGAGCGGGAGGGTTGCAGATACGCAGTATTTT
TRBD2 TRBJ2-7 TRBV27 NA CASSLLAGGFRAYEQYF TGTGCCAGCAGTTTATTAGCGGGAGGGTTCAGGGCCTACGAGCAGTACTTC